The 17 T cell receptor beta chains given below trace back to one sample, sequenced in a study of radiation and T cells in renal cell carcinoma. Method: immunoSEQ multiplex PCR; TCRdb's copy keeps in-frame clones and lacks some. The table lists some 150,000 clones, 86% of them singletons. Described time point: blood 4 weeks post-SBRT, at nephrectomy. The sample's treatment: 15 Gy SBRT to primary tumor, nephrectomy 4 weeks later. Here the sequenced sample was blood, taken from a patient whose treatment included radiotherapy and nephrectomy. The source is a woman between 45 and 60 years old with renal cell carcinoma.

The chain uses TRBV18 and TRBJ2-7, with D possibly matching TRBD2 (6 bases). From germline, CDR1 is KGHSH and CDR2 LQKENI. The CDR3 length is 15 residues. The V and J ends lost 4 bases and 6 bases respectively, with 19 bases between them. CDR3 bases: TGTGCCAGCTCACACCCGGGACTCAGAAGCGGCGAGCAGTACTTC. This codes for CASSHPGLRSGEQYF. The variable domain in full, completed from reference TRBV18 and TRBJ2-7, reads NAGVMQNPRHLVRRRGQEARLRCSPMKGHSHVYWYRQLPEEGLKFMVYLQKENIIDESGMPKERFSAEFPKEGPSILRIQQVVRGDSAAYFCASSHPGLRSGEQYFGPGTRLTVT.

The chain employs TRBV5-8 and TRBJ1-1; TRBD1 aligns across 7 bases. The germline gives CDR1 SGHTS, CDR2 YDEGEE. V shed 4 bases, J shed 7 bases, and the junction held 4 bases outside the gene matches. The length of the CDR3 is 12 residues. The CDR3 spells CASSPNRGEAFF. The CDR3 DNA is TGTGCCAGCAGCCCAAACAGGGGTGAAGCTTTCTTT.

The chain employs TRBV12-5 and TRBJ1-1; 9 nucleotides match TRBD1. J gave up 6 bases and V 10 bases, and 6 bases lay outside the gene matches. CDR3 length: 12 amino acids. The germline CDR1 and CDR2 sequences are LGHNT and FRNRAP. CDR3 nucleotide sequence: TGTGCTATTAGGACAGGGGCAGCTGAAGCTTTCTTT. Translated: CAIRTGAAEAFF. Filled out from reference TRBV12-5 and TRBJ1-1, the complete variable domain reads DARVTQTPRHKVTEMGQEVTMRCQPILGHNTVFWYRQTMMQGLELLAYFRNRAPLDDSGMPKDRFSAEMPDATLATLKIQPSEPRDSAVYFCAIRTGAAEAFFGQGTRLTVV.

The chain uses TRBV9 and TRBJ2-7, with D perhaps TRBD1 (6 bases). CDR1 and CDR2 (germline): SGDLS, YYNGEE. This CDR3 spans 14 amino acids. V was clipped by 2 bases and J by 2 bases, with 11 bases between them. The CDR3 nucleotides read TGTGCCAGCAGCGTTGGTCAGGGGCCCTACGAGCAGTACTTC. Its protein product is CASSVGQGPYEQYF.

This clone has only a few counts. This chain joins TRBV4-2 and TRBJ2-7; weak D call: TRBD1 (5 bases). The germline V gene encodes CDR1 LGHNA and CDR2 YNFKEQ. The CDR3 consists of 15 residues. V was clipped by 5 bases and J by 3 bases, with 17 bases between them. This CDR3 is CASSLGPASNYEQYF. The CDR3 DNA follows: TGTGCCAGCAGCTTGGGGCCAGCGTCCAACTACGAGCAGTACTTC.

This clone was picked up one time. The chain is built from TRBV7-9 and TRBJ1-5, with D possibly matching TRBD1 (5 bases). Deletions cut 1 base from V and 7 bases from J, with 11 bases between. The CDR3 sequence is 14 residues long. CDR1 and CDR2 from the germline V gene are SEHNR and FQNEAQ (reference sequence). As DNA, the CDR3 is TGTGCCAGCAGCTTAGAAGGGGCCCAACAGCCCCAGCATTTT. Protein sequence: CASSLEGAQQPQHF.

The CDR3 nucleotides read TGCGCCAGCAGCTTGGCCAGGACAGGGATCAACGAGCAGTACTTC. Translating gives CASSLARTGINEQYF. The chain carries TRBV5-1 and TRBJ2-7, with 8 bases aligning to TRBD1. Trimming took 0 bases from V and 5 from J; bases not matched to a gene: 7. CDR1 SGHRS and CDR2 YFSETQ come from the germline V gene. This CDR3 contains 15 residues.

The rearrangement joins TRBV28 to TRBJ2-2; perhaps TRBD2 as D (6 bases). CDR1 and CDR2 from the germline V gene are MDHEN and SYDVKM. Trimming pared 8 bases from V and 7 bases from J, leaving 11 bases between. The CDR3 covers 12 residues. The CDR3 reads CASGLGSGELFF. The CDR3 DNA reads TGTGCCAGCGGACTCGGGAGCGGGGAGCTGTTTTTT.

DNA for the CDR3: TGTGCCACCCGGGACAGCTCGAACACCGGGGAGCTGTTTTTT. Translating gives CATRDSSNTGELFF. V gene TRBV10-3 combines with J gene TRBJ2-2; TRBD1 agrees at 7 bases. V lost 10 bases, J lost 0 bases, and 5 bases stayed unmatched. The germline V gene encodes CDR1 ENHRY and CDR2 SYGVKD. The CDR3 is 14 amino acids.

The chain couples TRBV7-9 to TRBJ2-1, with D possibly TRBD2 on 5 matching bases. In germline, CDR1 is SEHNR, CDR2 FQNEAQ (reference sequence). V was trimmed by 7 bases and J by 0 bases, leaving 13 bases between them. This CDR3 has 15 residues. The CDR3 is CASNPGISSYNEQFF. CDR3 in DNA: TGTGCCAGCAACCCCGGGATTAGCTCCTACAATGAGCAGTTCTTC.

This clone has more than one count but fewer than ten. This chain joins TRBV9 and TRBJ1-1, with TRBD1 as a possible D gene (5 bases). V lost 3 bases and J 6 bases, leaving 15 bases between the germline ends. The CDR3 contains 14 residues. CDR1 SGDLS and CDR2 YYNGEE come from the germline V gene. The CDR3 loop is CASSAKGLGAEAFF. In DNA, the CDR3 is TGTGCCAGCAGCGCAAAGGGCCTGGGGGCTGAAGCTTTCTTT.

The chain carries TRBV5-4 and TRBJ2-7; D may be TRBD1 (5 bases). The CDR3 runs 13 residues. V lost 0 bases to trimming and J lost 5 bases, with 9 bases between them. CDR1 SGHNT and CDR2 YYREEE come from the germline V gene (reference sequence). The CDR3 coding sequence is TGTGCCAGCAGCTTGGCAGGGTCCCACGAGCAGTACTTC. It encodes CASSLAGSHEQYF.

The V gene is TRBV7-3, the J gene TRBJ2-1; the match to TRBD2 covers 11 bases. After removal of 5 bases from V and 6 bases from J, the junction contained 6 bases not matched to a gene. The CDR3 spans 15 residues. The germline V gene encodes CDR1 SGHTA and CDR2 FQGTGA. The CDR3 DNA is TGTGCCAGCAGCCTGGGACTAGCGGCAGGCAATGAGCAGTTCTTC. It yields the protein CASSLGLAAGNEQFF.

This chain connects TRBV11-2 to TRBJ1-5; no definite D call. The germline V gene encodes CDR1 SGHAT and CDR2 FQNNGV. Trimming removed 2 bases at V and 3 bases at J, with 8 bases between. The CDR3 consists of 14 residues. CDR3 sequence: CASSLFGDNQPQHF. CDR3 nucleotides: TGTGCCAGCAGCTTATTCGGAGACAATCAGCCCCAGCATTTT.

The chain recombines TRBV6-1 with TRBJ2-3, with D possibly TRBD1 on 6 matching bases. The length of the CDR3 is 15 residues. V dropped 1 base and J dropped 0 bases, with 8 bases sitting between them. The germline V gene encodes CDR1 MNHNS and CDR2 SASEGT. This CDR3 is CASSEVGASTDTQYF. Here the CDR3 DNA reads TGTGCCAGCAGTGAAGTGGGGGCTAGCACAGATACGCAGTATTTT.

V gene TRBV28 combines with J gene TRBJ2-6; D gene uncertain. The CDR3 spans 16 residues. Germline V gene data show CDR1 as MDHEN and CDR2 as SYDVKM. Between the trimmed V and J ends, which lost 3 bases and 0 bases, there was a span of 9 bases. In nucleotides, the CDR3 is TGTGCCAGCAGTTTCCGCGGCCTCTCTGGGGCCAACGTCCTGACTTTC. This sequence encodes CASSFRGLSGANVLTF.

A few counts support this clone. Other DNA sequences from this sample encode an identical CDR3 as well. The CDR3 loop reads CASSYGGREKLFF. In DNA form, the CDR3 reads TGTGCCAGCAGTTACGGGGGACGGGAAAAACTGTTTTTT. The chain couples TRBV6-5 to TRBJ1-4, with D maybe TRBD1 (5 bases). V lost 2 bases and J lost 8, with 9 bases in between. Germline V lookup: CDR1 MNHEY, CDR2 SVGAGI. The CDR3 has 13 residues.